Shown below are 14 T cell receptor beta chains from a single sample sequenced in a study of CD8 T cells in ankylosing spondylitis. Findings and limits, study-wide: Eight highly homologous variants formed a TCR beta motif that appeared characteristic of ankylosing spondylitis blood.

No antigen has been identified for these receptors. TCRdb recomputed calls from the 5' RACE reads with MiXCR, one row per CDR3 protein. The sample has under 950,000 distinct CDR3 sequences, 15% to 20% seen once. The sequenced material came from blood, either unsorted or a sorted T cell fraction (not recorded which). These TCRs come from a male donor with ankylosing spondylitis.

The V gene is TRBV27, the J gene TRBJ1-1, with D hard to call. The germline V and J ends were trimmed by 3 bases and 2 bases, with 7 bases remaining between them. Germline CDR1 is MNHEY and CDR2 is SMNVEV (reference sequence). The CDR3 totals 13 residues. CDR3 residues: CASSFFSNTEAFF. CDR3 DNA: TGTGCCAGCAGTTTCTTTTCCAACACTGAAGCTTTCTTT.

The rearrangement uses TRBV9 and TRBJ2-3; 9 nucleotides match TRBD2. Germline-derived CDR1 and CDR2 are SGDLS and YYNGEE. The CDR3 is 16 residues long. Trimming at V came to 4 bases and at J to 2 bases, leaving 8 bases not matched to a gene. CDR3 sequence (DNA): TGTGCCAGCAGCCCTTTTCTAGCGGGGACCACAGATACGCAGTATTTT. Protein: CASSPFLAGTTDTQYF.

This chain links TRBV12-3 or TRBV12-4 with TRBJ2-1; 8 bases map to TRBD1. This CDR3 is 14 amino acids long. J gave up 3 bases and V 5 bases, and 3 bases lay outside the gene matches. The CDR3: CASSQQGDYNEQFF. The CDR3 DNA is TGTGCCAGCAGTCAACAGGGGGACTACAATGAGCAGTTCTTC.

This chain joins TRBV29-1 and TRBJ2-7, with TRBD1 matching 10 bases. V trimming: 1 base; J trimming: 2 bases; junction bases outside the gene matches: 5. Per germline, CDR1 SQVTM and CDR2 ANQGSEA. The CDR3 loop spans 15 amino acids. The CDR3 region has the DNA TGCAGCGTTGAAGCCCAGGACAGGGGGGCCTACGAGCAGTACTTC. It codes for CSVEAQDRGAYEQYF.

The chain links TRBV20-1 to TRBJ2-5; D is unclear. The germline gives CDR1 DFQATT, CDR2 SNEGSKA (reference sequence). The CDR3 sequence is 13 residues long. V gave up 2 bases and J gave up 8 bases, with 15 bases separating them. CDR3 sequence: CSARLSASYTQYF. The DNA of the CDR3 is TGCAGTGCTAGACTTTCGGCGTCCTATACCCAGTACTTC.

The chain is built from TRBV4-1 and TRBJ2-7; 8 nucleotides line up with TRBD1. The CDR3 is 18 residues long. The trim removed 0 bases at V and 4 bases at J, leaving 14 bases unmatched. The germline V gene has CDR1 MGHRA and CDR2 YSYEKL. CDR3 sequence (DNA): TGCGCCAGCAGCCAAGAACCCCAGGGGGCTAGCGCTTTTTACGAGCAGTACTTC. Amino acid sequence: CASSQEPQGASAFYEQYF.

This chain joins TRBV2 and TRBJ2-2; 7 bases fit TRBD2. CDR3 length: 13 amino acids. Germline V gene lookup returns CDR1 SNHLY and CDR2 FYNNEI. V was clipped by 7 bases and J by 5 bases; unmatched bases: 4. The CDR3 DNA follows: TGTGCCAGCACCCCTAGCGGAACCGGGGAGCTGTTTTTT. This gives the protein CASTPSGTGELFF.

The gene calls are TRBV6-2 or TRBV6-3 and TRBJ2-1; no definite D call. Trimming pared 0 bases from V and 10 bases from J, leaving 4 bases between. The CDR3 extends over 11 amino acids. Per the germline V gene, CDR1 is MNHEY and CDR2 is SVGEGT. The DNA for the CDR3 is TGTGCCAGCAGTTACTCATTCGAGCAGTTCTTC. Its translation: CASSYSFEQFF.

CDR3 amino acids: CASSTETVISYEQYF. DNA of the CDR3: TGTGCCAGCAGTACCGAGACAGTGATCTCCTACGAGCAGTACTTC. The chain couples TRBV28 to TRBJ2-7; tentative D call: TRBD1 (5 bases). The CDR3 runs to 15 residues. CDR1 MDHEN and CDR2 SYDVKM come from the germline V gene. V was pared by 5 bases and J by 0 bases, with 14 bases between.

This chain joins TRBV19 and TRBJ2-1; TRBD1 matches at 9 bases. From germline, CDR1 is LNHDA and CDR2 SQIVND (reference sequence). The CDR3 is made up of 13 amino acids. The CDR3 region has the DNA TGTGCTTCTTCGGACAGGGGCTACAATGAGCAGTTCTTC. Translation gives CASSDRGYNEQFF.

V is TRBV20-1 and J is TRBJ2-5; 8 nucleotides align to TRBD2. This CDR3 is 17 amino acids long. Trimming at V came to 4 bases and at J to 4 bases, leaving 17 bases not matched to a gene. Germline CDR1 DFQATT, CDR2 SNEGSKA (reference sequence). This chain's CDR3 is CSAIMMLSAGDGETQYF. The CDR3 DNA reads TGCAGTGCTATAATGATGTTGTCAGCGGGAGATGGAGAGACCCAGTACTTC.

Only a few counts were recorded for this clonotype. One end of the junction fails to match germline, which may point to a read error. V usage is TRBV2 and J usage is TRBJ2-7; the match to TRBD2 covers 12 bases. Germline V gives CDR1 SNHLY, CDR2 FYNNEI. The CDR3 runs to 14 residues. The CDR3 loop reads CASTTLGTSGWRDF. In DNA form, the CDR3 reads TGTGCCAGCACCACTTTAGGGACTAGCGGGTGGAGGGACTTC. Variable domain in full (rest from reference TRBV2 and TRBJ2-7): EPEVTQTPSHQVTQMGQEVILRCVPISNHLYFYWYRQILGQKVEFLVSFYNNEISEKSEIFDDQFSVERPDGSNFTLKIRSTKLEDSAMYFCASTTLGTSGWRDFGPGTRLTVT.

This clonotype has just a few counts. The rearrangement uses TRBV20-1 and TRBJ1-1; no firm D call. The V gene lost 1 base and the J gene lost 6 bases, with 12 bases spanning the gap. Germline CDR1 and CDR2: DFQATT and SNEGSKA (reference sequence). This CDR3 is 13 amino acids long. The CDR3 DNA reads TGCAGTGCTAGAGCAAAACGGGTGGCTGAAGCTTTCTTT. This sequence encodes CSARAKRVAEAFF.

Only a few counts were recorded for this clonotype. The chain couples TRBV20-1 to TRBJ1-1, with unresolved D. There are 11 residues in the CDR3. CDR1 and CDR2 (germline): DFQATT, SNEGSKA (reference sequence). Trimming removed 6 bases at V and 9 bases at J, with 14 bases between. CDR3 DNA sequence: TGCAGTGCCTACTCTGATGTGAAAGCTTTCTTT. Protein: CSAYSDVKAFF.